This TCR beta chain was sequenced during a study of blood T cell repertoires in COVID-19 (TCRdb year 2020). The study in broad terms: Samples covering the acute and convalescent phases of COVID-19 were provided by collaborators in the United States, Italy and Spain. The material from the prospective study consisted of cDNA or gDNA derived from T cells, B-cell-depleted T cells, or PBMCs. A freely available public database, intended as a resource for researchers studying the immune response to SARS-CoV-2, is where the repertoires were released. The samples were drawn from two sources: the first 160 participants of the ongoing ImmuneRACE study, and fewer than 1,500 subjects contributed by 6 global collaborators. Subjects who had been exposed to COVID-19, were actively infected with it, or had recovered from it provided the deeply sampled blood TCRbeta repertoires that made up the dataset. Sample metadata almost always included a de-identified subject ID, COVID-19 status, age in years and sex. Where available, HLA class I and class II types were obtained from metadata supplied by the sample provider rather than from assay-based typing.

TCRbeta CDR3 regions were amplified from genomic DNA by means of the immunoSEQ Assay, a bias-controlled multiplex PCR. Per the original workflow: The number of nucleated cells in each sample was estimated from the amplification of reference gene primers within the assay. To quantify the absolute abundance of each unique TCRbeta CDR3 rearrangement, sequence reads were collapsed and filtered. For each sample, productive Simpson clonality was calculated as the square root of Simpson's diversity index across productive rearrangements. TCRdb holds this immuneACCESS table with in-frame rearrangements only. Some clones are missing; in checked studies, unresolved V genes explain under half, and the rest has no known cause. That table furnishes V, J and clone size, whereas the DNA furnished D and trimming. The sample table records around 250,000 clones; under 90% of these occur just once. The top ten clones comprise just under 0.95% of the sample.

Based on the germline V gene (reference sequence), the CDR1 and CDR2 sequences are LNHDA and SQIVND. V is pruned by 1 base and J by 4 bases, leaving 4 bases of the junction without a gene match. The CDR3 contains 15 residues, cysteine and phenylalanine counted. The kept DNA is CDR3 alone, 45 bases in frame from the first base. In the case of this clone: The antigen it binds to is not known. No much larger clone is present one base from it, and per-base qualities are unavailable.

Samples from volunteer blood donors who had recovered from COVID-19 were contributed by a second Seattle source. Collaborating institutions collected whole blood in K2EDTA tubes following their own protocols. Collaborator samples were shipped for TCRbeta analysis as frozen whole blood, isolated PBMCs, or DNA extracted from either sample type. Points the paper makes about the study in general: How much clinical and demographic metadata was included differed by source and by participant, and the metadata was provided uncurated.

This clonotype was obtained from a woman between 40 and 50 years old who had recovered from COVID-19. The chain couples TRBV19 to TRBJ2-7; TRBD2 matches 10 bases in the middle. Sequencing was carried out using peripheral blood. The CDR3 has the sequence CASSIVASGRYEQYF. The DNA sequence is given as TGTGCCAGTAGTATAGTGGCTAGCGGGAGATACGAGCAGTACTTC.